This is a list of T cell receptor beta chains from one sample in a study of cytomegalovirus exposure and HLA in healthy donors. The table came from immunoSEQ multiplex PCR; TCRdb's copy has only in-frame clones and leaves some out. The sample has around 95,000 clones, approximately 72% seen once. Sequencing used PBMCs. The receptors stem from a man aged 30-40 years in good health and CMV-seropositive. Both conserved end residues are part of each CDR3. Each record gives: clone size, J gene, CDR3 length, V gene, D gene, CDR3 DNA, CDR3 protein. A D gene is named only where the DNA matches it firmly. Rows may omit the clone size; those that give it use once, few, many or a size class.

NA TRBJ2-3 18 TRBV12-2 NA TGTGCAAGTCGCTTATGTAGCGGGGGGGCTAGAAGCACAGATACGCAGTATTTT CASRLCSGGARSTDTQYF
NA TRBJ2-1 17 TRBV2 TRBD1 TGTGCCAGCAGTGAAAGGGACAGGGAAGGAGTCTACAATGAGCAGTTCTTC CASSERDREGVYNEQFF
NA TRBJ1-4 14 TRBV5-6 TRBD1 TGTGCCAGCAGCACGGGACAGGGCCTGAGAAAACTGTTTTTT CASSTGQGLRKLFF
NA TRBJ2-1 16 TRBV19 TRBD2 TGTGCCAGTAGTATAGACCAACTAGCGGGGGTTAATGAGCAGTTCTTC CASSIDQLAGVNEQFF
NA TRBJ1-5 16 TRBV2 TRBD1 TGTGCCAGCAGTGAACTCACACAGGGGACCTATCAGCCCCAGCATTTT CASSELTQGTYQPQHF
few TRBJ1-5 15 TRBV6-1 TRBD1 TGTGCCAGCACCCGGGACAGAGCAATCAATCAGCCCCAGCATTTT CASTRDRAINQPQHF
NA TRBJ2-5 15 TRBV2 TRBD1 TGTGCCAGCAGACTAAACAGGGGAATCCAAGAGACCCAGTACTTC CASRLNRGIQETQYF
NA TRBJ2-1 11 TRBV2 NA TGTGCCGGTCAGGGGTACAATGAGCAGTTCTTC CAGQGYNEQFF
NA TRBJ2-7 14 TRBV7-3 TRBD1 TGTGCCAGCAGCTTGACAGGGGGCTCCTACGAGCAGTACTTC CASSLTGGSYEQYF
few TRBJ1-2 15 TRBV5-1 NA TGCGCCAGCAGCTTAGAGGGTCCCCCCAGCTATGGCTACACCTTC CASSLEGPPSYGYTF
NA TRBJ1-2 14 TRBV2 NA TGTGCCAGCAGTGAAGCGCGAACGGGTTATGGCTACACCTTC CASSEARTGYGYTF
NA TRBJ2-5 13 TRBV11-2 TRBD2 TGTGCCAGCAGCTCAAGCGGGGGCCCAACCCAGTACTTC CASSSSGGPTQYF